This entry lists 14 T cell receptor beta chains sequenced from one sample in a study of blood T cell repertoires in COVID-19. The method was immunoSEQ multiplex PCR; TCRdb's version includes in-frame clones alone and lacks a portion of them. The data contain hundreds of thousands of clones, over 70% of them seen just once; the ten biggest clones take up 8.6%. Sequenced: peripheral blood. These receptors were collected from a human donor in a cohort sampled during active COVID-19.

The V and J genes are TRBV7-2 and TRBJ2-5, with 7 bases matching TRBD1. Germline V gene lookup returns CDR1 SGHTA and CDR2 FQGNSA. The CDR3 covers 13 residues. V was pared by 5 bases and J by 1 base, with 1 base of the junction left unmatched. Here the CDR3 DNA reads TGTGCCAGCAGCCGGGACAGCCAAGAGACCCAGTACTTC. It specifies CASSRDSQETQYF.

About this clone: Distinct nucleotide sequences in the sample also encode this CDR3. The CDR3 is CASSWGTSGDYEQYF. The CDR3, as DNA: TGTGCCAGCAGCTGGGGGACTAGCGGGGATTACGAGCAGTACTTC. V is TRBV5-4 and J is TRBJ2-7; 13 bases are shared with TRBD2. This CDR3 region has 15 residues. In germline, CDR1 is SGHNT, CDR2 YYREEE (reference sequence). V lost 3 bases, J lost 4 bases, and 4 bases stayed unmatched.

The J gene is TRBJ1-6, the V gene TRBV2, with 7 bases fitting TRBD1. The CDR3 sequence is 15 residues long. V trimming: 6 bases; J trimming: 5 bases; junction bases outside the gene matches: 7. From germline, CDR1 is SNHLY and CDR2 FYNNEI. The CDR3 is CASSTNRGNNSPLHF. The CDR3, as DNA: TGTGCCAGCAGCACCAACAGGGGAAATAATTCACCCCTCCACTTT.

The chain links TRBV10-1 to TRBJ2-7; perhaps TRBD1 as D (5 bases). Trimming removed 3 bases from V and 3 bases from J, with 9 bases in between. The germline V gene has CDR1 WNHNN and CDR2 SYGVQD (reference sequence). The CDR3 totals 13 residues. The CDR3 protein is CASSDRRGYEQYF. The CDR3, as DNA: TGCGCCAGCAGTGACAGAAGGGGCTACGAGCAGTACTTC.

J is TRBJ2-3 and V is TRBV7-9, with 10 positions matching TRBD2. CDR3 size: 14 residues. Germline V gene lookup returns CDR1 SEHNR and CDR2 FQNEAQ (reference sequence). V lost 6 bases, J lost 3 bases, and 3 bases stayed unmatched. CDR3 nucleotides: TGTGCCAGCAGACGGACTAGCGGAACAGATACGCAGTATTTT. Translated, it gives CASRRTSGTDTQYF.

This chain connects TRBV5-6 to TRBJ2-7, with 7 bases lining up with TRBD1. Trimming at V came to 4 bases and at J to 5 bases, leaving 3 bases not matched to a gene. There are 12 residues in the CDR3. Germline loops: CDR1 SGHDT, CDR2 YYEEEE. CDR3 in amino acids: CASSRGRNEQYF. The CDR3 DNA sequence: TGTGCCAGCAGCAGGGGGCGAAACGAGCAGTACTTC.

The gene calls are TRBV5-1 and TRBJ2-7; 7 positions match TRBD2. The germline CDR1 and CDR2 sequences are SGHRS and YFSETQ. The CDR3 is made up of 14 amino acids. V lost 5 bases, J lost 6 bases, and 11 bases stayed unmatched. The CDR3 bases are TGCGCCAGCAGGAGCGGGGTACAAAGGGGCGAGCAGTACTTC. Protein: CASRSGVQRGEQYF.

The chain recombines TRBV10-3 with TRBJ1-2; TRBD1 is a possible D gene (6 bases). The CDR3 has 14 amino acids. Germline V CDR1 and CDR2: ENHRY, SYGVKD. Trimming took 3 bases from V and 3 from J, leaving 11 bases between them. The CDR3 DNA sequence: TGTGCCATCAGTGACTTGGGGGCGGACTATGGCTACACCTTC. Its translation is CAISDLGADYGYTF.

This chain links TRBV5-1 with TRBJ2-1; perhaps TRBD2 as D (5 bases). CDR3 length: 16 residues. Germline values: CDR1 SGHRS, CDR2 YFSETQ. The V end lost 0 bases, the J end lost 0 bases, and 10 bases lay between the germline ends. For the CDR3, the DNA is TGCGCCAGCAGCTTGGTAGGCCGGGACTCCTACAATGAGCAGTTCTTC. It specifies CASSLVGRDSYNEQFF. Full variable domain (missing parts from reference TRBV5-1 and TRBJ2-1): KAGVTQTPRYLIKTRGQQVTLSCSPISGHRSVSWYQQTPGQGLQFLFEYFSETQRNKGNFPGRFSGRQFSNSRSEMNVSTLELGDSALYLCASSLVGRDSYNEQFFGPGTRLTVL.

This chain joins TRBV5-1 and TRBJ2-3; maybe TRBD1 (8 bases). The CDR3 runs 15 residues. Trimming took off 2 bases at V and 4 bases at J, with 14 bases between the two ends. Germline V gives CDR1 SGHRS, CDR2 YFSETQ. Written as DNA, the CDR3 is TGCGCCAGCAGCTTAACAGGGGGGGAGGCAGATACGCAGTATTTT. This translates into CASSLTGGEADTQYF.

This clone appeared a single time. The rearrangement joins TRBV10-2 to TRBJ2-3; D might be TRBD2 (6 bases). The CDR3 sequence is 14 residues long. Germline V gene lookup returns CDR1 WSHSY and CDR2 SAAADI. Trimming stripped 3 bases from V and 4 bases from J, with 11 bases between. CDR3 region: CASSDGSAADTQYF. The CDR3 DNA sequence: TGCGCCAGCAGTGACGGGAGTGCCGCAGATACGCAGTATTTT.

In nucleotides, the CDR3 is TGTGCCAGCAGCCAAGATCTATCAGATACGCAGTATTTT. As protein: CASSQDLSDTQYF. This chain connects TRBV14 to TRBJ2-3; D gene ambiguous. Trimming shortened V by 0 bases and J by 4 bases, and 5 bases separated the two germline ends. CDR1 and CDR2 (germline): SGHDN, FVKESK. This CDR3 is built from 13 residues.

The chain uses TRBV11-2 and TRBJ2-5; 16 bases are shared with TRBD2. The CDR3 has 19 amino acids. V dropped 5 bases and J dropped 5; count of bases not matched to a gene: 14. Germline V gene data show CDR1 as SGHAT and CDR2 as FQNNGV. In nucleotides, the CDR3 is TGTGCCAGCAGCCCGGGACTAGCGGGAGGGCCGGGTGCTTACGAGACCCAGTACTTC. It translates to CASSPGLAGGPGAYETQYF. The full variable domain, rest sourced from reference TRBV11-2 and TRBJ2-5, is EAGVAQSPRYKIIEKRQSVAFWCNPISGHATLYWYQQILGQGPKLLIQFQNNGVVDDSQLPKDRFSAERLKGVDSTLKIQPAKLEDSAVYLCASSPGLAGGPGAYETQYFGPGTRLLVL.

This chain uses TRBV5-1 with TRBJ1-2; 9 positions agree with TRBD1. The V gene's germline CDR1 is SGHRS and CDR2 YFSETQ. V was pared by 4 bases and J by 2 bases, with 3 bases of the junction left unmatched. The CDR3 spans 14 residues. The CDR3 DNA follows: TGCGCCAGCAGCCCCGGACAGGGGAACTATGGCTACACCTTC. Its protein is CASSPGQGNYGYTF.